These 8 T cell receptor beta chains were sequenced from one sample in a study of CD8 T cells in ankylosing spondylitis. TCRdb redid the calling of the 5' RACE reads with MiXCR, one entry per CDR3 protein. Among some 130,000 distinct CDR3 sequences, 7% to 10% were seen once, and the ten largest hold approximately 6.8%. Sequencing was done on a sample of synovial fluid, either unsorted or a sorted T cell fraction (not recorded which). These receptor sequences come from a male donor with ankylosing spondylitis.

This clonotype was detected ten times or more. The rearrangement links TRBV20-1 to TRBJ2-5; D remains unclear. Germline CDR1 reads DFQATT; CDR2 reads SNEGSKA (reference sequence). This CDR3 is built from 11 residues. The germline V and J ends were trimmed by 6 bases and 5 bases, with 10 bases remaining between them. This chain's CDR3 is CSAIPLETQYF. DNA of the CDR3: TGCAGTGCCATTCCCTTGGAGACCCAGTACTTC.

For the CDR3, the DNA is TGTGCCAGCACCTTCCTCCCTGAGCAGGGGGATGTGCCCCAGCATTTT. Residues: CASTFLPEQGDVPQHF. The rearrangement uses TRBV6-1 and TRBJ1-5, with TRBD1 matching over 7 bases. The germline gives CDR1 MNHNS, CDR2 SASEGT. J lost 9 bases, V lost 7 bases, and 18 bases had no gene match. This CDR3 comprises 16 residues.

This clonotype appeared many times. CDR3 in amino acids: CSARRGQGLTEAFF. DNA for the CDR3: TGCAGTGCTAGAAGGGGCCAGGGGTTGACTGAAGCTTTCTTT. The rearrangement uses TRBV20-1 and TRBJ1-1, with D perhaps TRBD1 (6 bases). This CDR3 contains 14 residues. V lost 2 bases and J 5 bases, leaving 15 bases between the germline ends. CDR1 DFQATT and CDR2 SNEGSKA come from the germline V gene (reference sequence).

CDR3 coding DNA: TGTGCCAGCAGCGTAGGGAACGGGGGGGACAATGAGCAGTTCTTC. This sequence encodes CASSVGNGGDNEQFF. This chain uses TRBV9 with TRBJ2-1; 8 bases are shared with TRBD2. The trim removed 0 bases at V and 5 bases at J, leaving 4 bases unmatched. The CDR3 consists of 15 residues. CDR1 and CDR2 (germline): SGDLS, YYNGEE.

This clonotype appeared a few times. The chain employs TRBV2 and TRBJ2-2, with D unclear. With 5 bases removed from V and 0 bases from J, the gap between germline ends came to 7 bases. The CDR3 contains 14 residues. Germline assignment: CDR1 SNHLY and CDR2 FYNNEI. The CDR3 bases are TGTGCCAGCAGTTACACCGCGAACACCGGGGAGCTGTTTTTT. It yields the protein CASSYTANTGELFF.

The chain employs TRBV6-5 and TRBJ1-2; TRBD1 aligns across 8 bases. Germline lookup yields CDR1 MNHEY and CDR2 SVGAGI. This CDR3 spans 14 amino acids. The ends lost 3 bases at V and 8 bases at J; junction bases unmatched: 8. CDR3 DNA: TGTGCCAGCAGTTATACAGGGGGGGTAGGCGGCTACACCTTC. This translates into CASSYTGGVGGYTF.

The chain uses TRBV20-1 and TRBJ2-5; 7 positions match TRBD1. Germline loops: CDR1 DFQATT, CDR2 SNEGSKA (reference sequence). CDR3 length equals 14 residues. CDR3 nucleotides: TGCAGCGAAGGGGGCGGAGGCGACCAAGAGACCCAGTACTTC. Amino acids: CSEGGGGDQETQYF.

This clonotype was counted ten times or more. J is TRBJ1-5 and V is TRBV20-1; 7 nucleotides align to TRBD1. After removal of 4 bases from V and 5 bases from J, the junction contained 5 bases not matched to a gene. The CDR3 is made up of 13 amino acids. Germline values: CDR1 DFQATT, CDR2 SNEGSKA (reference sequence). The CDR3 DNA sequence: TGCAGTGCTAACCGGGACAGCGATCAGCCCCAGCATTTT. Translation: CSANRDSDQPQHF.